The 9 T cell receptor beta chains below were found in one sample sequenced in a study of cytomegalovirus exposure and HLA in healthy donors. Amplification used 60 Vbeta primers and 13 Jbeta primers. Clones were sequenced by immunoSEQ multiplex PCR, and TCRdb holds only the in-frame ones, with some missing. The sample table includes 100,000 to 150,000 clones. Material: PBMCs. The receptors derive from a man between 18 and 35 years old in good health and CMV-seronegative.

V usage is TRBV10-3 and J usage is TRBJ2-2, with 8 bases aligning to TRBD1. Germline-derived CDR1 and CDR2 are ENHRY and SYGVKD. V was clipped by 9 bases and J by 3 bases; unmatched bases: 9. CDR3 size: 15 residues. The DNA for the CDR3 is TGTGCCATTAAGGCCGGGACAGGCGACACCGGGGAGCTGTTTTTT. Translating it yields CAIKAGTGDTGELFF.

The chain employs TRBV25-1 and TRBJ1-1, with TRBD1 matching over 7 bases. The CDR3 consists of 14 residues. J lost 5 bases, V lost 3 bases, and 6 bases had no gene match. Per germline, CDR1 MGHDK and CDR2 SYGVNS. CDR3 nucleotides: TGTGCCAGCAGTGACAGGGGGAAAGGGACTGAAGCTTTCTTT. Protein sequence: CASSDRGKGTEAFF.

The chain employs TRBV6-1 and TRBJ2-2; D is unresolved. Trimming cost V 11 bases and J 2 bases, with 18 bases left between them. Germline V gene lookup returns CDR1 MNHNS and CDR2 SASEGT. The CDR3 is made up of 15 amino acids. The CDR3 here is CAGAAVAINTGELFF. The CDR3 DNA is TGTGCCGGAGCAGCTGTGGCGATTAACACCGGGGAGCTGTTTTTT.

CDR3 amino acids: CASSLMADGTGELFF. CDR3 bases: TGCGCCAGCAGCTTGATGGCAGACGGGACCGGGGAGCTGTTTTTT. The genes are TRBV5-1 and TRBJ2-2, with no clear D. CDR1 and CDR2 from the germline V gene are SGHRS and YFSETQ. The CDR3 sequence is 15 residues long. V was trimmed by 1 base and J by 5 bases, leaving 12 bases between them.

CDR3 sequence reads: CASSLGAENQPQHF. The DNA for the CDR3 is TGTGCCAGCAGCTTAGGGGCAGAGAATCAGCCCCAGCATTTT. This chain connects TRBV7-9 to TRBJ1-5; D gene ambiguous. V dropped 1 base and J dropped 4 bases, with 8 bases sitting between them. The CDR3 consists of 14 residues. CDR1 and CDR2 from the germline V gene are SEHNR and FQNEAQ (reference sequence).

The chain joins TRBV6-1 to TRBJ1-6; 10 bases agree with TRBD1. The CDR3 contains 12 residues. V gave up 6 bases and J gave up 10 bases; unmatched junction bases: 0. CDR1 and CDR2 (germline): MNHNS, SASEGT. The CDR3 reads CASRDRGSPLHF. CDR3 sequence (DNA): TGTGCCAGCAGGGACAGGGGGTCACCCCTCCACTTT.

On this clone itself: Other DNA sequences of this sample code for an identical CDR3. The chain couples TRBV29-1 to TRBJ2-1; 8 bases are shared with TRBD1. V shed 7 bases, J shed 5 bases, and the junction held 7 bases outside the gene matches. This CDR3 is built from 13 residues. Germline assignment: CDR1 SQVTM and CDR2 ANQGSEA. This chain's CDR3 is CSAQGAGHNEQFF. As DNA, the CDR3 is TGCAGCGCCCAGGGGGCTGGACACAATGAGCAGTTCTTC.

This rearrangement joins TRBV10-3 to TRBJ1-1, with D perhaps matching TRBD1 (6 bases). CDR3 length equals 14 residues. The germline V gene encodes CDR1 ENHRY and CDR2 SYGVKD. V lost 2 bases to trimming and J lost 6 bases, with 13 bases between them. In DNA, the CDR3 is TGTGCCATCAGTGAGAAGGGGGTAGACGCTGAAGCTTTCTTT. Protein: CAISEKGVDAEAFF.

This chain joins TRBV19 and TRBJ2-1, with D hard to call. V was trimmed by 5 bases and J by 0 bases, leaving 8 bases between them. The CDR3 has 14 amino acids. Germline CDR1 reads LNHDA; CDR2 reads SQIVND (reference sequence). The CDR3 region has the DNA TGTGCCAGTAGTTATCTTAGCTCCTACAATGAGCAGTTCTTC. It codes for CASSYLSSYNEQFF.